These 27 T cell receptor beta chains were all obtained from the same sample, sequenced in a study of T cells in women clearing cervical HPV infection. TCRdb keeps only in-frame clones here, not all; method: immunoSEQ multiplex PCR. This sample's table reports about 32,000 clones. Input material: blood buffy coat. These receptors were obtained from a woman aged 18-70 years with a cervical HPV16 infection that either progressed to CIN3+ or cleared (not recorded which).

Regarding this clone: The read terminates 3 residues before the CDR3 end, so the remaining end is supplied by the germline J gene. The chain combines TRBV30 with TRBJ1-2; tentatively, D is TRBD1 (5 bases). Germline CDR1 reads GTSNPN; CDR2 reads SVGIG (reference sequence). The CDR3 spans 15 residues. Here the CDR3 reads CAWSVVGGSSYDYTF. The part of the CDR3 DNA that was read is TGTGCCTGGAGTGTCGTCGGGGGGAGCTCCTACGAC.

A remark on this clone: The CDR3 end is not reached by the read, which stops 3 residues before it; the germline J gene fills it in. The rearrangement links TRBV5-1 to TRBJ2-7; the match to TRBD2 covers 12 bases. J was trimmed by 2 bases and V by 4 bases; bases with no gene match: 7. Germline values: CDR1 SGHRS, CDR2 YFSETQ. This CDR3 spans 16 amino acids. CDR3 DNA (partial): TGCGCCAGCAGCCCTGGACTAGCGGGGACAACCTACGAG. This translates into CASSPGLAGTTYE. In full, the CDR3 is CASSPGLAGTTYEQYF.

Note on this clone: The missing CDR3 end, 3 residues past where the read stops, is filled in from the germline J gene. The J gene is TRBJ2-2, the V gene TRBV5-6, with D hard to call. Germline CDR1 reads SGHDT; CDR2 reads YYEEEE. Trimming removed 4 bases from V and 6 bases from J, with 13 bases in between. This CDR3 spans 14 amino acids. CDR3 region: CASSVPFSSGELFF. The CDR3 bases that were read are TGTGCCAGCAGCGTACCCTTTAGTTCCGGGGAG.

As concerns this clone: From the germline J gene comes the end of the CDR3, since the read stops 3 residues before it. The chain links TRBV11-1 to TRBJ2-3; 9 bases match TRBD2. The V gene end was trimmed by 1 base and the J gene end by 5 bases; junction bases not matched to a gene: 4. In germline, CDR1 is SGHAT, CDR2 FQDESV (reference sequence). The length of the CDR3 is 15 residues. The CDR3 reads CASSLGGRAQDTQYF. The part of the CDR3 DNA that was read is TGTGCCAGCAGCTTAGGCGGGAGGGCCCAAGATACG.

As to this clone: The read ends 3 residues early relative to the CDR3; the germline J gene fills the gap. The chain employs TRBV18 and TRBJ1-5, with D uncertain. This CDR3 is built from 16 residues. Germline CDR1 reads KGHSH; CDR2 reads LQKENI. The DNA read from the CDR3 is TGTGCCAGCTCACCGAGTCTTGTGACGTACACAGATCCC. This gives the protein CASSPSLVTYTDP. The CDR3 in full is CASSPSLVTYTDPQHF.

CDR3 loop: CSAESGGETQYF. The part of the CDR3 DNA that was read is TGCAGTGCTGAGAGCGGGGGAGAGACG. J is TRBJ2-3 and V is TRBV20-1; TRBD2 aligns across 8 bases. The read halts 3 residues ahead of the CDR3 end, with the missing end drawn from the germline J gene. CDR1 DFQATT and CDR2 SNEGSKA come from the germline V gene (reference sequence). This CDR3 contains 12 residues.

For this clone: The CDR3 is cut off 3 residues early in the read; its end comes from the germline J gene. The chain recombines TRBV2 with TRBJ1-1; D is ambiguous. The CDR3 spans 13 residues. The germline V gene encodes CDR1 SNHLY and CDR2 FYNNEI. V dropped 8 bases and J dropped 0 bases, with 10 bases sitting between them. CDR3 sequence reads: CASRVSLNTEAFF. The CDR3 bases that were read are TGTGCCAGCCGGGTCAGTTTGAACACTGAA.

About this clone: The read ends 3 residues early relative to the CDR3; the germline J gene fills the gap. The sample carries other DNA sequences with the same CDR3. The chain carries TRBV20-1 and TRBJ2-3, with D possibly matching TRBD2 (6 bases). From germline, CDR1 is DFQATT and CDR2 SNEGSKA (reference sequence). The length of the CDR3 is 14 residues. Trimming took 1 base from V and 4 from J, leaving 12 bases between them. The CDR3 DNA, read in part, is TGCAGTGCTAGAGGGGGGGTACTCCCAGATACG. Protein sequence: CSARGGVLPDT. The CDR3 in its entirety is CSARGGVLPDTQYF.

About this clone: The CDR3 end is not reached by the read, which stops 3 residues before it; the germline J gene fills it in. This rearrangement joins TRBV7-2 to TRBJ1-3; no reliable D call. This CDR3 comprises 14 residues. CDR1 is SGHTA and CDR2 is FQGNSA in the germline V gene. V was clipped by 3 bases and J by 1 base, with 7 bases between them. The CDR3 DNA, read in part, is TGTGCCAGCAGCTTCGGTGTTTCTGGAAACACC. This codes for CASSFGVSGNT. The complete CDR3 reads CASSFGVSGNTIYF.

Turning to this clone: The missing CDR3 end, 3 residues past where the read stops, is filled in from the germline J gene. The chain is built from TRBV20-1 and TRBJ1-5, with 12 bases identical to TRBD1. This CDR3 spans 18 amino acids. The V gene's germline CDR1 is DFQATT and CDR2 SNEGSKA (reference sequence). J gave up 2 bases and V 3 bases, and 11 bases lay outside the gene matches. CDR3 DNA (partial): TGCAGTGCTAGCGGGGACAGGGGGCAACGGGTCGGCAATCAGCCC. Translating gives CSASGDRGQRVGNQP. The CDR3 in full is CSASGDRGQRVGNQPQHF.

CDR3 amino acids: CASSRTSGIVYNEQFF. The sequenced CDR3 bases are TGTGCCAGTAGCCGGACTAGCGGGATCGTCTACAATGAG. The chain combines TRBV19 with TRBJ2-1; 12 positions match TRBD2. Read coverage stops 3 residues before the CDR3 terminus; the germline J gene supplies the remainder. This CDR3 region has 16 residues. CDR1 and CDR2 (germline): LNHDA, SQIVND (reference sequence). After removal of 6 bases from V and 3 bases from J, the junction contained 6 bases not matched to a gene. The whole variable domain, filled in from reference TRBV19 and TRBJ2-1, reads DGGITQSPKYLFRKEGQNVTLSCEQNLNHDAMYWYRQDPGQGLRLIYYSQIVNDFQKGDIAEGYSVSREKKESFPLTVTSAQKNPTAFYLCASSRTSGIVYNEQFFGPGTRLTVL.

Remarks on this clone: A read error may produce the germline difference seen at one junction end. The read finishes 3 residues shy of the CDR3 end, and the germline J gene is used to complete it. The chain is built from TRBV5-1 and TRBJ1-1, with 9 bases that match TRBD1. The germline CDR1 and CDR2 sequences are SGHRS and YFSETQ. The length of the CDR3 is 17 residues. The sequenced CDR3 bases are TGCGCCAGCAGCTTGGCCCCACAGGGGGCGCGGAACGCTGAA. Translation: CASSLAPQGARNAE. The complete CDR3 protein is CASSLAPQGARNAEAFF.

Incomplete CDR3 DNA: TGTGCCAGTAGTATGTGGGGGCAAACTCGCAATGAC. Protein: CASSMWGQTRND. Given in full, the CDR3 is CASSMWGQTRNDYTF. This rearrangement joins TRBV19 to TRBJ1-2, with a possible D match to TRBD1 (6 bases). The CDR3 end falls 3 residues outside the read, so it is completed with the germline J gene. The germline gives CDR1 LNHDA, CDR2 SQIVND (reference sequence). This CDR3 is built from 15 residues.

On this clone: The CDR3 goes on 3 residues after the read ends, and that part is filled in from the germline J gene. The rearrangement joins TRBV19 to TRBJ1-2; D gene unclear. The CDR3 covers 14 residues. CDR1 and CDR2 (germline): LNHDA, SQIVND (reference sequence). The V end lost 7 bases, the J end lost 2 bases, and 14 bases lay between the germline ends. CDR3 DNA (partial): TGTGCCAGTAACGGACTGTTGTCGAACTATGGC. Its translation is CASNGLLSNYG. The whole CDR3 is CASNGLLSNYGYTF.

About this clone itself: The read falls 3 residues short of the CDR3 end, and the missing part is taken from the germline J gene. This chain joins TRBV5-1 and TRBJ1-2; 8 bases line up with TRBD1. The CDR3 consists of 14 residues. CDR1 SGHRS and CDR2 YFSETQ come from the germline V gene. Trimming cost V 0 bases and J 4 bases; bases outside gene matches: 2. The CDR3 here is CASSLDTGGYGYTF. The part of the CDR3 DNA that was read is TGCGCCAGCAGCTTGGATACAGGGGGCTATGGC.

Worth noting for this clone: The CDR3 is cut off 3 residues early in the read; its end comes from the germline J gene. V is TRBV14 and J is TRBJ2-5; D unclear. The CDR3 covers 14 residues. Per germline, CDR1 SGHDN and CDR2 FVKESK. Trimming shortened V by 3 bases and J by 5 bases, and 13 bases separated the two germline ends. The CDR3 sequence: CASSQNRVRETQYF. Incomplete CDR3 DNA: TGTGCCAGCAGCCAGAATCGGGTTCGGGAGACC. Drawing the rest from reference TRBV14 and TRBJ2-5, the complete variable domain is EAGVTQFPSHSVIEKGQTVTLRCDPISGHDNLYWYRRVMGKEIKFLLHFVKESKQDESGMPNNRFLAERTGGTYSTLKVQPAELEDSGVYFCASSQNRVRETQYFGPGTRLLVL.

Concerning this clone itself: The CDR3 is cut off 3 residues early in the read; its end comes from the germline J gene. V usage is TRBV18 and J usage is TRBJ1-2; 7 nucleotides match TRBD1. Trimming took 1 base from V and 7 from J; bases not matched to a gene: 12. CDR1 is KGHSH, CDR2 LQKENI, per germline. This CDR3 has 16 amino acids. The covered CDR3 bases are TGTGCCAGCTCACCACGACGCCCGACAGGGCCCTGTGGC. It codes for CASSPRRPTGPCG. Given in full, the CDR3 is CASSPRRPTGPCGYTF.

About this clone itself: The sequence runs out 3 residues before the end of the CDR3; the remainder is reconstructed from the germline J gene. The rearrangement uses TRBV30 and TRBJ2-5; TRBD2 agrees at 15 bases. The CDR3 extends over 16 amino acids. V shed 6 bases and J 5 bases; nucleotides not matched to a gene: 10. CDR1 GTSNPN and CDR2 SVGIG come from the germline V gene (reference sequence). The DNA read from the CDR3 is TGTGCCTGCCCAAGGACTAGCGGGGGGGCAGGGGAGACC. Translating gives CACPRTSGGAGET. The whole CDR3 sequence reads CACPRTSGGAGETQYF.

Concerning this clone itself: The CDR3 end is not reached by the read, which stops 3 residues before it; the germline J gene fills it in. The chain uses TRBV18 and TRBJ2-7; 8 positions agree with TRBD1. Germline-derived CDR1 and CDR2 are KGHSH and LQKENI. Unmatched junction bases numbered 16, after V lost 5 bases and J lost 1 base. The CDR3 is made up of 18 amino acids. The DNA read from the CDR3 is TGTGCCAGCTCAATGACAGGGGCTAGGACAGGGACATCCTACGAG. Translation gives CASSMTGARTGTSYE. Given in full, the CDR3 is CASSMTGARTGTSYEQYF.

To note about this clone: The CDR3 goes on 3 residues after the read ends, and that part is filled in from the germline J gene. The chain is built from TRBV2 and TRBJ1-2; D gene unclear. This CDR3 has 13 residues. Germline V CDR1 and CDR2: SNHLY, FYNNEI. With 2 bases removed from V and 2 bases from J, the gap between germline ends came to 6 bases. The CDR3 sequence is CASSEIGNYGYTF. The covered CDR3 bases are TGTGCCAGCAGTGAAATCGGGAACTATGGC.

Concerning this clone itself: The read finishes 3 residues shy of the CDR3 end, and the germline J gene is used to complete it. V gene TRBV15 combines with J gene TRBJ2-7, with D perhaps TRBD1 (6 bases). Germline V gene data show CDR1 as LNHNV and CDR2 as YYDKDF (reference sequence). CDR3 length: 14 amino acids. V gave up 6 bases and J gave up 0 bases, with 12 bases separating them. The CDR3 sequence is CATRQGDASYEQYF. The sequenced part of the CDR3 DNA is TGTGCCACCAGACAGGGCGACGCCTCCTACGAG.

Concerning this clone itself: The read ends 3 residues before the CDR3 terminus; that terminus is restored from the germline J gene. V usage is TRBV24-1 and J usage is TRBJ2-7; 12 nucleotides match TRBD1. Germline V gene lookup returns CDR1 KGHDR and CDR2 SFDVKD. J lost 3 bases, V lost 4 bases, and 6 bases had no gene match. The CDR3 is 16 residues long. The CDR3 region is CATSDPGTGGGYEQYF. The CDR3 DNA, read in part, is TGTGCCACCAGTGACCCCGGGACAGGGGGCGGCTACGAG.

About this clone: The missing CDR3 end, 3 residues past where the read stops, is filled in from the germline J gene. The V and J genes are TRBV12-3 or TRBV12-4 and TRBJ1-2; 7 bases align to TRBD1. The J segment lost 4 bases and the V segment lost 6 bases, leaving 8 bases of the junction unmatched. The CDR3 has 14 residues. CDR3 protein: CASSQTGSGYGYTF. CDR3 bases read: TGTGCCAGCAGCCAGACAGGGTCGGGCTATGGC.

Regarding this clone: The CDR3 goes on 3 residues after the read ends, and that part is filled in from the germline J gene. The chain employs TRBV7-2 and TRBJ2-2; 8 positions match TRBD1. CDR1 is SGHTA and CDR2 is FQGNSA in the germline V gene. This CDR3 has 14 amino acids. The sequenced CDR3 bases are TGTGCCAGCAGCTTAGAACAGGGGGGATCGCCG. Translation: CASSLEQGGSP. The whole CDR3 reads CASSLEQGGSPLFF.

Comments on this clone: Read data end 3 residues before the CDR3 end; the end is taken from the germline J gene. This chain joins TRBV9 and TRBJ1-3; 7 positions agree with TRBD1. The CDR3 sequence is 17 residues long. CDR1 is SGDLS and CDR2 is YYNGEE in the germline V gene. With V trimmed by 4 bases and J by 3 bases, 13 bases remained unmatched. The CDR3 bases that were read are TGTGCCAGCAGCCCTTCTACGCAGGGGGAAGGTGGAAACACC. It codes for CASSPSTQGEGGNT. The whole CDR3 protein is CASSPSTQGEGGNTIYF.

With respect to this clone: The read ends 3 residues before the CDR3 terminus; that terminus is restored from the germline J gene. The gene calls are TRBV14 and TRBJ2-7, with D possibly matching TRBD2 (6 bases). The CDR3 sequence is 17 residues long. V was cut by 0 bases and J by 1 base, with 16 bases left in between. Germline V lookup: CDR1 SGHDN, CDR2 FVKESK. The CDR3 loop reads CASSQEGGALRSYEQYF. The CDR3 bases that were read are TGTGCCAGCAGCCAAGAAGGAGGGGCCCTCAGGTCCTACGAG. Complete variable domain (other parts from reference TRBV14 and TRBJ2-7): EAGVTQFPSHSVIEKGQTVTLRCDPISGHDNLYWYRRVMGKEIKFLLHFVKESKQDESGMPNNRFLAERTGGTYSTLKVQPAELEDSGVYFCASSQEGGALRSYEQYFGPGTRLTVT.

As for this clone: The read is 3 residues too short to cover the CDR3 end, so that end is filled in from the germline J gene. The chain couples TRBV4-1 to TRBJ1-2; possibly TRBD1 for D (6 bases). The V gene's germline CDR1 is MGHRA and CDR2 YSYEKL. This CDR3 contains 16 residues. Deletions cut 0 bases from V and 1 base from J, with 12 bases between. The chain's CDR3 is CASSQEASGHNYGYTF. Partial CDR3 DNA: TGCGCCAGCAGCCAAGAGGCGTCGGGACATAACTATGGC.